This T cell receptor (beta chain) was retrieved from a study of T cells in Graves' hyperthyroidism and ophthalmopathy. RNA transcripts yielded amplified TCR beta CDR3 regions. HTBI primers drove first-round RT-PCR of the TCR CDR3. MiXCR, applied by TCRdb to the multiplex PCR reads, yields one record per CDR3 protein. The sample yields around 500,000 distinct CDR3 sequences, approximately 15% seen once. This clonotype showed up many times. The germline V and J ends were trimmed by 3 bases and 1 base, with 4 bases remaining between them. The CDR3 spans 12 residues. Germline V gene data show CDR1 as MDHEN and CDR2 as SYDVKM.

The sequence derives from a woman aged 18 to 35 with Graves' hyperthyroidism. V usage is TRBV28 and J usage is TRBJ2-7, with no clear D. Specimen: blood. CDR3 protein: CASSFISYEQYF. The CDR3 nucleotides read TGTGCCAGCAGTTTTATTTCCTACGAGCAGTACTTC.